This entry lists 14 T cell receptor beta chains sequenced from one sample in a study of blood T cell repertoires in COVID-19. The repertoire was sequenced with immunoSEQ multiplex PCR; TCRdb's copy has only in-frame clones and lacks some. This table has 150,000 or so clones, approximately 80% appearing once. Sequencing was done on a sample of peripheral blood. These TCRs come from a man between 60 and 75 years old with active or convalescent COVID-19.

The rearrangement uses TRBV3-1 (or the pseudogene TRBV3-2) and TRBJ2-3; 12 bases are a match to TRBD2. CDR1 and CDR2 from the germline V gene are LGHDT and YNNKEL (reference sequence). V was clipped by 6 bases and J by 3 bases; unmatched bases: 7. CDR3 length: 16 amino acids. The CDR3 here is CASSGRGLAGTDTQYF. The CDR3 DNA reads as TGTGCCAGCAGTGGGAGAGGACTAGCGGGAACAGATACGCAGTATTTT.

This clone has just one count. J is TRBJ2-3 and V is TRBV4-1, with TRBD2 as a possible D gene (6 bases). This CDR3 is 12 amino acids long. The germline V gene has CDR1 MGHRA and CDR2 YSYEKL. Trimming stripped 2 bases from V and 13 bases from J, with 13 bases between. In nucleotides, the CDR3 is TGCGCCAGCAGCCAACTCGGGACTCACAAGTATTTT. Translation: CASSQLGTHKYF.

This clone occurred a few times. The rearrangement links TRBV10-3 to TRBJ1-6, with 7 bases aligning to TRBD1. CDR3 length equals 14 residues. Trimming at V came to 3 bases and at J to 7 bases, leaving 3 bases not matched to a gene. Germline CDR1 reads ENHRY; CDR2 reads SYGVKD. CDR3 in amino acids: CAISEGDRNSPLHF. CDR3 coding DNA: TGTGCCATCAGTGAAGGGGACAGAAATTCACCCCTCCACTTT.

The chain links TRBV11-3 to TRBJ2-2, with 9 bases aligning to TRBD1. The V gene end was trimmed by 6 bases and the J gene end by 7 bases; junction bases not matched to a gene: 3. The CDR3 is made up of 13 amino acids. Germline loops: CDR1 SGHNT, CDR2 YENEEA. The CDR3 sequence is CASRQGANGELFF. In DNA form, the CDR3 reads TGTGCCAGCAGACAGGGGGCCAACGGGGAGCTGTTTTTT.

The chain has TRBV6-5 and TRBJ2-7, with 12 bases fitting TRBD1. In germline, CDR1 is MNHEY, CDR2 SVGAGI. The CDR3 runs 13 residues. Germline trimming cut 8 bases from V and 6 bases from J; bases unmatched to any gene: 5. Here the CDR3 reads CASGRDRGLEQYF. CDR3 bases: TGTGCCAGCGGCCGGGACAGGGGGCTCGAGCAGTACTTC.

The V and J genes are TRBV7-9 and TRBJ2-1, with 7 bases matching TRBD1. Trimming took 1 base from V and 8 from J; bases not matched to a gene: 8. This CDR3 has 15 amino acids. CDR1 is SEHNR, CDR2 FQNEAQ, per germline (reference sequence). This CDR3 reads CASSLGPRQGYEQFF. CDR3 in DNA: TGTGCCAGCAGCTTAGGCCCGAGACAGGGCTATGAGCAGTTCTTC.

The chain is built from TRBV7-8 and TRBJ1-1; 9 positions match TRBD1. V was clipped by 4 bases and J by 0 bases; unmatched bases: 6. The CDR3 runs 16 residues. Germline V lookup: CDR1 SGHVS, CDR2 FQNEAQ. The DNA of the CDR3 is TGTGCCAGCAGCTCCCGACAGGGGGTTATGAACACTGAAGCTTTCTTT. Protein: CASSSRQGVMNTEAFF.

The genes are TRBV6-5 and TRBJ2-7; 11 positions match TRBD2. V shed 5 bases and J 2 bases; nucleotides not matched to a gene: 5. The CDR3 covers 15 residues. Germline assignment: CDR1 MNHEY and CDR2 SVGAGI. CDR3 sequence reads: CASSRTSGRTYEQYF. In DNA form, the CDR3 reads TGTGCCAGCAGTAGGACTAGCGGGCGGACCTACGAGCAGTACTTC.

V gene TRBV6-5 combines with J gene TRBJ1-2; D is perhaps TRBD1 (6 bases). Germline assignment: CDR1 MNHEY and CDR2 SVGAGI. The length of the CDR3 is 14 residues. V shed 6 bases and J shed 0 bases, with 11 bases lying between them. CDR3 DNA sequence: TGTGCCAGCAGCAAGGGGGGGCCTAACTATGGCTACACCTTC. It specifies CASSKGGPNYGYTF.

This chain links TRBV10-1 with TRBJ2-1; the D is unclear. The CDR3 is 14 amino acids. CDR1 is WNHNN and CDR2 is SYGVQD in the germline V gene (reference sequence). V shed 9 bases and J shed 3 bases, with 15 bases lying between them. In DNA form, the CDR3 reads TGCGCCAGGCCCCCCGAGAAGTTCTACAATGAGCAGTTCTTC. It codes for CARPPEKFYNEQFF.

This clone came up a few times. The V and J genes are TRBV9 and TRBJ2-2; D not resolved. With 2 bases removed from V and 6 bases from J, the gap between germline ends came to 14 bases. Germline V gives CDR1 SGDLS, CDR2 YYNGEE. This CDR3 contains 15 residues. CDR3 sequence reads: CASSVDTSPSGELFF. The CDR3 DNA reads as TGTGCCAGCAGCGTCGACACCTCACCCTCCGGGGAGCTGTTTTTT.

The rearrangement joins TRBV5-6 to TRBJ2-3; TRBD2 matches 7 bases. After removal of 3 bases from V and 2 bases from J, the junction contained 9 bases not matched to a gene. This CDR3 is 16 amino acids long. Germline lookup yields CDR1 SGHDT and CDR2 YYEEEE. CDR3 residues: CASSSDGGTPTDTQYF. The DNA for the CDR3 is TGTGCCAGCAGCTCTGACGGGGGGACCCCCACAGATACGCAGTATTTT.

The rearrangement joins TRBV6-5 to TRBJ1-2; D is uncertain. Germline V gene lookup returns CDR1 MNHEY and CDR2 SVGAGI. The CDR3 spans 13 residues. The ends were cut back, 4 bases at V and 6 bases at J, with 12 bases in the middle. CDR3 nucleotide sequence: TGTGCCAGCAGTTCTCGACAAGAAGATGGCTACACCTTC. The encoded protein is CASSSRQEDGYTF.

The V and J genes are TRBV11-2 and TRBJ1-5; D call uncertain. V was clipped by 5 bases and J by 0 bases, with 8 bases between them. Germline V CDR1 and CDR2: SGHAT, FQNNGV. CDR3 length: 14 amino acids. In nucleotides, the CDR3 is TGTGCCAGCAGCCCCGGGATTAGCAATCAGCCCCAGCATTTT. Protein product: CASSPGISNQPQHF.